The 21 T cell receptor beta chains below all came from one sample that was sequenced in a study of cytomegalovirus exposure and HLA in healthy donors. The table came from immunoSEQ multiplex PCR; TCRdb's copy has only in-frame clones and leaves some out. The data contain 80,000 to 100,000 clones, approximately 91% of them singletons. The sample consisted of PBMCs. The receptors shown here come from a young man in good health and CMV-seronegative.

This chain links TRBV6-6 with TRBJ1-5, with TRBD1 matching over 8 bases. Trimming removed 6 bases from V and 7 bases from J; junction bases left unmatched: 8. CDR1 and CDR2 (germline): MNHNY, SVGAGI (reference sequence). This CDR3 has 14 residues. The CDR3 sequence: CASRKGQVGQPQHF. CDR3 nucleotides: TGTGCCAGCAGGAAGGGACAGGTGGGGCAGCCCCAGCATTTT.

The chain couples TRBV5-8 to TRBJ1-2; TRBD1 agrees at 7 bases. Germline lookup yields CDR1 SGHTS and CDR2 YDEGEE. CDR3 length equals 13 residues. V shed 7 bases and J 4 bases; nucleotides not matched to a gene: 7. CDR3 loop: CASGPGTAYGYTF. The CDR3 DNA follows: TGTGCCAGCGGCCCCGGGACAGCCTATGGCTACACCTTC. Full variable domain (remainder filled in from reference TRBV5-8 and TRBJ1-2): EAGVTQSPTHLIKTRGQQATLRCSPISGHTSVYWYQQALGLGLQFLLWYDEGEERNRGNFPPRFSGRQFPNYSSELNVNALELEDSALYLCASGPGTAYGYTFGSGTRLTVV.

This clone was seen just once. The rearrangement links TRBV18 to TRBJ2-2; 7 bases are shared with TRBD2. CDR1 is KGHSH, CDR2 LQKENI, per germline. V lost 3 bases to trimming and J lost 5 bases; unmatched junction nucleotides: 3. The CDR3 has 14 residues. The CDR3 region is CASSPSAGTGELFF. The CDR3 DNA follows: TGTGCCAGCTCACCCTCAGCGGGGACCGGGGAGCTGTTTTTT. Based on the CDR3 plus reference TRBV18 and TRBJ2-2, the full variable domain is NAGVMQNPRHLVRRRGQEARLRCSPMKGHSHVYWYRQLPEEGLKFMVYLQKENIIDESGMPKERFSAEFPKEGPSILRIQQVVRGDSAAYFCASSPSAGTGELFFGEGSRLTVL.

This clone has a single count. V usage is TRBV20-1 and J usage is TRBJ2-3, with D unclear. Germline V gives CDR1 DFQATT, CDR2 SNEGSKA (reference sequence). The V end lost 6 bases, the J end lost 2 bases, and 3 bases lay between the germline ends. The CDR3 runs to 10 residues. CDR3 coding DNA: TGCAGTGCCTCCACAGATACGCAGTATTTT. Amino acid sequence: CSASTDTQYF.

The chain has TRBV10-3 and TRBJ1-5; 7 bases are a match to TRBD1. Germline-derived CDR1 and CDR2 are ENHRY and SYGVKD. J lost 7 bases, V lost 11 bases, and 17 bases had no gene match. The CDR3 has 15 residues. The CDR3 DNA reads TGTGCCGCGGGGACAGCTCCTCTGGGGGCCCAGCCCCAGCATTTT. Its protein product is CAAGTAPLGAQPQHF.

The chain couples TRBV6-1 to TRBJ2-3; possible D gene TRBD2, 5 bases. The V gene's germline CDR1 is MNHNS and CDR2 SASEGT. The CDR3 is made up of 13 amino acids. Deletions cut 6 bases from V and 6 bases from J, with 13 bases between. CDR3 DNA sequence: TGTGCCAGCAGACGGGAACAAAGGGATACGCAGTATTTT. It translates to CASRREQRDTQYF.

The V and J genes are TRBV13 and TRBJ2-1; D gene uncertain. Trimming pared 2 bases from V and 1 base from J, leaving 15 bases between. The V gene's germline CDR1 is PRHDT and CDR2 FYEKMQ (reference sequence). The CDR3 has 17 residues. CDR3 DNA: TGTGCCAGCAGCTTAAATATCGGTGCTGTGTCCTACAATGAGCAGTTCTTC. This gives the protein CASSLNIGAVSYNEQFF.

This clone was seen a handful of times. The rearrangement uses TRBV7-2 and TRBJ2-2; TRBD1 matches at 7 bases. The CDR3 sequence is 15 residues long. Germline trimming cut 2 bases from V and 6 bases from J; bases unmatched to any gene: 6. CDR1 is SGHTA, CDR2 FQGNSA, per germline. The CDR3 reads CASSLQGVRAGELFF. Here the CDR3 DNA reads TGTGCCAGCAGCTTACAGGGGGTGCGGGCCGGGGAGCTGTTTTTT.

The rearrangement uses TRBV4-2 and TRBJ2-2; no clear D. The CDR3 is 15 amino acids. The germline V and J ends were trimmed by 3 bases and 0 bases, with 8 bases remaining between them. Germline assignment: CDR1 LGHNA and CDR2 YNFKEQ. CDR3 in amino acids: CASSQLGANTGELFF. The CDR3 nucleotides read TGTGCCAGCAGCCAGCTGGGCGCGAACACCGGGGAGCTGTTTTTT.

This chain links TRBV2 with TRBJ2-1; 11 positions agree with TRBD2. The germline V gene encodes CDR1 SNHLY and CDR2 FYNNEI. The CDR3 covers 13 residues. V shed 8 bases, J shed 9 bases, and the junction held 6 bases outside the gene matches. CDR3 DNA: TGTGCCAGCGTTACTAGCGGGAGAACTGAGCAGTTCTTC. Protein product: CASVTSGRTEQFF.

In DNA form, the CDR3 reads TGTGCCAGCAAGGGAGGGAATGAGCAGTTCTTC. Translating it yields CASKGGNEQFF. The chain employs TRBV14 and TRBJ2-1; 7 bases fit TRBD2. The CDR3 is 11 amino acids. Unmatched junction bases numbered 1, after V lost 7 bases and J lost 7 bases. Per germline, CDR1 SGHDN and CDR2 FVKESK.

The chain combines TRBV2 with TRBJ1-1; D gene uncertain. The CDR3 extends over 13 amino acids. Trimming removed 4 bases at V and 1 base at J, with 7 bases between. CDR1 is SNHLY, CDR2 FYNNEI, per germline. CDR3 sequence reads: CASSVEKNTEAFF. The CDR3, as DNA: TGTGCCAGCAGTGTAGAGAAGAACACTGAAGCTTTCTTT.

The chain combines TRBV7-3 with TRBJ2-1; tentatively, D is TRBD1 (6 bases). V lost 1 base to trimming and J lost 4 bases, with 14 bases between them. Germline CDR1 is SGHTA and CDR2 is FQGTGA. The CDR3 is 16 amino acids. For the CDR3, the DNA is TGTGCCAGCAGCTTAATAAGGGGACAAGGATACAATGAGCAGTTCTTC. As protein: CASSLIRGQGYNEQFF.

This clone occurred once. The rearrangement links TRBV6-1 to TRBJ1-5, with D maybe TRBD1 (6 bases). V was trimmed by 7 bases and J by 5 bases, leaving 12 bases between them. The germline CDR1 and CDR2 sequences are MNHNS and SASEGT. This CDR3 has 13 residues. CDR3 in amino acids: CASKMDSYQPQHF. DNA of the CDR3: TGTGCCAGCAAAATGGACAGTTATCAGCCCCAGCATTTT.

The gene calls are TRBV28 and TRBJ1-1; maybe TRBD1 (6 bases). This CDR3 is built from 15 residues. V gave up 6 bases and J gave up 0 bases, with 14 bases separating them. Germline V gene sequence: CDR1 MDHEN, CDR2 SYDVKM. The CDR3 nucleotides are TGTGCCAGCAGCCCTGGACAGTTTATGAACACTGAAGCTTTCTTT. Translating it yields CASSPGQFMNTEAFF.

The V gene is TRBV28, the J gene TRBJ1-3; unclear D gene. Per germline, CDR1 MDHEN and CDR2 SYDVKM. The CDR3 loop spans 15 amino acids. V shed 4 bases and J shed 0 bases, with 10 bases lying between them. CDR3 in DNA: TGTGCCAGCAGTTCTCCTACTATCTCTGGAAACACCATATATTTT. Protein product: CASSSPTISGNTIYF.

The V gene is TRBV11-3, the J gene TRBJ2-7; D may be TRBD2 (5 bases). Germline-derived CDR1 and CDR2 are SGHNT and YENEEA. The V end lost 5 bases, the J end lost 3 bases, and 14 bases lay between the germline ends. This CDR3 is built from 14 residues. The CDR3 DNA reads as TGTGCCAGCAGCCCCGAAGGGAGTCACTACGAGCAGTACTTC. Protein sequence: CASSPEGSHYEQYF.

The rearrangement links TRBV28 to TRBJ2-7, with a weak D call TRBD1 (6 bases). The CDR3 covers 16 residues. In germline, CDR1 is MDHEN, CDR2 SYDVKM. V gave up 5 bases and J gave up 2 bases, with 19 bases separating them. Here the CDR3 DNA reads TGTGCCAGCAGTGTGCCGGGACAAGGCTCCCCCTACGAGCAGTACTTC. As protein: CASSVPGQGSPYEQYF.

The genes are TRBV5-5 and TRBJ2-6, with D tentatively TRBD1 (6 bases). This CDR3 has 17 residues. V gave up 4 bases and J gave up 1 base, with 15 bases separating them. Germline CDR1 SGHKS, CDR2 YYEKEE (reference sequence). The CDR3 DNA follows: TGTGCCAGCAGCGCCAAGTCACAGGGTTCTGGGGCCAACGTCCTGACTTTC. It translates to CASSAKSQGSGANVLTF.

V and J are TRBV14 and TRBJ1-2; D unresolved. V shed 0 bases and J shed 1 base, with 12 bases lying between them. Germline loops: CDR1 SGHDN, CDR2 FVKESK. There are 16 residues in the CDR3. In DNA, the CDR3 is TGTGCCAGCAGCCAAGAGAGGCAGAAATTTAACTATGGCTACACCTTC. This gives the protein CASSQERQKFNYGYTF. The whole variable domain, remainder taken from reference TRBV14 and TRBJ1-2, is EAGVTQFPSHSVIEKGQTVTLRCDPISGHDNLYWYRRVMGKEIKFLLHFVKESKQDESGMPNNRFLAERTGGTYSTLKVQPAELEDSGVYFCASSQERQKFNYGYTFGSGTRLTVV.

The chain links TRBV5-1 to TRBJ1-4; D unclear. Trimming took 3 bases from V and 0 from J, leaving 9 bases between them. There are 15 residues in the CDR3. Germline V gives CDR1 SGHRS, CDR2 YFSETQ. The CDR3 loop reads CASSSSHTTNEKLFF. CDR3 sequence (DNA): TGCGCCAGCAGCTCCTCACATACAACTAATGAAAAACTGTTTTTT.